This T cell receptor beta chain is drawn from a study of T cells in Graves' hyperthyroidism and ophthalmopathy (dated by TCRdb to about 2019). The study in broad terms: Peripheral blood samples were taken at initial diagnosis, before any treatment was given. TCR V-J signatures able to tell the groups apart were searched for in a discovery cohort of around 95 patients, of whom 40 to 45 had Graves' ophthalmopathy and around 56 had stable Graves' hyperthyroidism. In more than 5 Graves' hyperthyroidism patients, the study also compared T-cell repertoires from thyroid tissue with T-cell repertoires from blood. The paper reports TCR Vbeta CDR3 sequencing of 140 or so peripheral blood samples: under 45 ophthalmopathy, fewer than 80 hyperthyroidism and around 17 progressor patients. After sampling, hyperthyroidism patients received methimazole starting at 30 mg daily, and ophthalmopathy patients received high-dose intravenous methylprednisolone. The roughly 99 discovery patients were divided at random into training and test sets in a 7:3 ratio. An independent validation cohort of around 19 hyperthyroidism patients and about 16 patients who later progressed to ophthalmopathy tested prospective prediction of ophthalmopathy.

This clonotype was seen repeatedly, ten times or more. This receptor's antigen is unknown. There are no base qualities to consult, and no much larger clone falls within one base. General conclusions and limits of the study: Most expanded thyroid clonotypes (frequency above 0.001) were also detected in blood, a finding suggesting that blood repertoires may reflect thyroid immune responses. Ophthalmopathy was separated from stable hyperthyroidism by a 13 V-J signature model, with approximately 90% sensitivity and about 81% specificity obtained in cross-validation and 80%/75% obtained in testing. No statistical method was used to set the sample size in advance, and investigators knew the group allocation. In validation, the model predicted progression to ophthalmopathy with just under 71% sensitivity and approximately 72% specificity, a median of approximately 6.7 months before onset.

Amplification of TCR beta CDR3 regions was carried out from RNA transcripts. A first-round RT-PCR of the TCR CDR3 used the HTBI primer set with the Qiagen OneStep RT-PCR kit. Libraries were constructed in a second round of multiplex PCR, after which size selection and purification were carried out. Sequencing of the libraries was done on an Illumina HiSeq2000 using paired-end 100 bp reads. In the original analysis: SOAPnuke was used to process the raw data, throwing out any read that contained adapters or uncalled bases, had a mean Phred below 15, or lacked an exact constant-primer or identifier match. COPE v1.2.5 was used to merge the high-quality paired reads, and each unique nucleotide sequence was defined as a clonotype. MiTCR v1.1 was used to align the clonotypes against IMGT TRBV, TRBD and TRBJ reference segments. The analysis included only V-J combinations with a frequency above 0.0001, which together covered around 99% of the repertoires. The TCS score was defined as the ratio of F50 (clonal expansion) to E x V (chaos), calculated using BLOSUM62-based TCRdist between CDR3 peptides within each V-J. Welch's t-statistics and random forest reduced around 520 V-J features to around 14, which were used in a naive Bayes classifier (R e1071). Clones were called with MiXCR by TCRdb after fastp trimmed the public reads at Q25, and only in-frame beta chains were retained. Each entry merges the rows of one CDR3 protein and shows their most common DNA and genes. For this entry, the V and J calls and clone size follow TCRdb and not the study's own pipeline. This sample is represented by some 650,000 distinct CDR3 sequences; approximately 16% of them were singletons. Roughly 3% of the sample goes to the ten largest clones.

The CDR3 runs 15 amino acids, cysteine and phenylalanine included. Of all the DNA, just the CDR3 is kept, 45 bases in frame from base 1. Trimming at the junction amounts to 0 bases on V and 4 bases on J, and the germline ends lie 13 bases apart. Based on the germline V gene, the CDR1 and CDR2 sequences are SGHNT and YENEEA. In the ophthalmopathy patients, disease was moderately to severely active, with a Clinical Activity Score of 3 or more, a NOSPECS grade of 4 or more, and a duration of less than 3 months. The study excluded patients with uncontrolled infections, other autoimmune diseases, pregnancy or lactation. Diagnoses were based on clinical symptoms, serum thyroxine and TRAb, thyroid ultrasound and orbital computed tomography. PBMCs were isolated from approximately 10 ml of fresh peripheral blood by Ficoll-Paque density gradient centrifugation. Total RNA was extracted using Trizol reagent, and RNA quality was assessed on an Agilent 2100 Bioanalyzer.

The sequence was collected from a woman aged 40 to 49 with Graves' ophthalmopathy. The rearrangement combines TRBV11-3 with TRBJ2-7, with the D gene not clear enough to name. The sequenced material came from blood. The DNA reads TGTGCCAGCAGCTTAGAGGGTCAGTTAGTTTACGAGCAGTACTTC. Translation gives CASSLEGQLVYEQYF. The full variable domain, completed from the reference TRBV11-3 and TRBJ2-7 proteins outside the CDR3, reads EAGVVQSPRYKIIEKKQPVAFWCNPISGHNTLYWYLQNLGQGPELLIRYENEEAVDDSQLPKDRFSAERLKGVDSTLKIQPAELGDSAVYLCASSLEGQLVYEQYFGPGTRLTVT.